A single sample gave rise to the 22 T cell receptor beta chains below, sequenced in a study of T cells in Graves' hyperthyroidism and ophthalmopathy. Researchers amplified the TCR beta CDR3 regions from RNA transcripts. TCR CDR3 regions were first amplified by RT-PCR with HTBI primers. TCRdb independently ran MiXCR on the multiplex PCR reads; one entry per CDR3 protein. The sample holds roughly 510,000 distinct CDR3 sequences, 35% to 50% seen once. The specimen was peripheral blood or thyroid tissue (not recorded which). These receptors were collected from an adult woman with Graves' disease, either hyperthyroidism or ophthalmopathy (not recorded which).

A few counts support this clonotype. In nucleotides, the CDR3 is TGTGCCAGCAGCGCCCAACCGATGCCGCGGACCCAGTACTTC. Protein sequence: CASSAQPMPRTQYF. This chain connects TRBV7-9 to TRBJ2-5; no clear D. V was trimmed by 5 bases and J by 7 bases, leaving 17 bases between them. Germline loops: CDR1 SEHNR, CDR2 FQNEAQ (reference sequence). This CDR3 spans 14 amino acids.

This clonotype was counted many times. V gene TRBV12-3 or TRBV12-4 combines with J gene TRBJ1-1; weak D call: TRBD1 (6 bases). This CDR3 has 14 residues. The V end was cut by 1 base, the J end by 1 base, with 7 bases between. This CDR3 reads CASSLDRENTEAFF. CDR3 bases: TGTGCCAGCAGTTTAGACAGGGAGAACACTGAAGCTTTCTTT.

The rearrangement uses TRBV19 and TRBJ1-1; no definite D call. Germline V gene sequence: CDR1 LNHDA, CDR2 SQIVND (reference sequence). The V end lost 7 bases, the J end lost 5 bases, and 17 bases lay between the germline ends. The CDR3 loop spans 14 amino acids. The chain's CDR3 is CASMEAGTETEAFF. The CDR3 DNA is TGTGCCAGTATGGAGGCCGGAACAGAAACTGAAGCTTTCTTT.

The chain has TRBV9 and TRBJ2-2; no reliable D call. Trimming took off 0 bases at V and 3 bases at J, with 9 bases between the two ends. This CDR3 is built from 15 residues. In germline, CDR1 is SGDLS, CDR2 YYNGEE. The CDR3 DNA is TGTGCCAGCAGCGTAGCGCCCTATCACACCGGGGAGCTGTTTTTT. Translation: CASSVAPYHTGELFF.

The chain joins TRBV15 to TRBJ2-7; D possibly corresponds to TRBD2 (6 bases). Trimming took off 3 bases at V and 7 bases at J, with 22 bases between the two ends. CDR1 is LNHNV and CDR2 is YYDKDF in the germline V gene (reference sequence). CDR3 length: 16 amino acids. In nucleotides, the CDR3 is TGTGCCACCAGCAGCCAGCGGGCGGCCCTTTACAATGAGCAGTACTTC. Amino acids: CATSSQRAALYNEQYF.

V usage is TRBV7-9 and J usage is TRBJ2-7, with a weak D call TRBD1 (6 bases). The CDR3 spans 13 residues. V dropped 6 bases and J dropped 5 bases, with 14 bases sitting between them. Germline CDR1 and CDR2: SEHNR and FQNEAQ (reference sequence). The CDR3 nucleotides read TGTGCCAGCAGTAGGCAGGGACATCACGAGCAGTACTTC. This encodes CASSRQGHHEQYF.

This clonotype was recorded at least ten times. The chain couples TRBV4-3 to TRBJ1-2; weak D call: TRBD1 (5 bases). The ends were cut back, 0 bases at V and 4 bases at J, with 9 bases in the middle. The germline V gene encodes CDR1 LGHNA and CDR2 YSLEER. There are 14 residues in the CDR3. CDR3 sequence (DNA): TGCGCCAGCAGCCAAGATTGGACACTCTATGGCTACACCTTC. Residues: CASSQDWTLYGYTF.

The chain recombines TRBV20-1 with TRBJ1-5; TRBD1 aligns across 7 bases. V lost 3 bases, J lost 8 bases, and 7 bases stayed unmatched. The CDR3 runs to 13 residues. In germline, CDR1 is DFQATT, CDR2 SNEGSKA (reference sequence). The CDR3 spells CSARGQQLEPQHF. DNA of the CDR3: TGCAGTGCTAGGGGACAGCAGTTGGAGCCCCAGCATTTT.

The V gene is TRBV7-9, the J gene TRBJ2-7; D may match TRBD1 or TRBD2 (5 bases each). Germline-derived CDR1 and CDR2 are SEHNR and FQNEAQ (reference sequence). The CDR3 length is 15 residues. V lost 5 bases and J lost 5, with 19 bases in between. CDR3 sequence: CASSEGTALPDEQYF. The CDR3 DNA sequence: TGTGCCAGCAGCGAGGGGACCGCCTTACCCGACGAGCAGTACTTC. The full variable domain, rest sourced from reference TRBV7-9 and TRBJ2-7, is DTGVSQNPRHKITKRGQNVTFRCDPISEHNRLYWYRQTLGQGPEFLTYFQNEAQLEKSRLLSDRFSAERPKGSFSTLEIQRTEQGDSAMYLCASSEGTALPDEQYFGPGTRLTVT.

A few counts support this clonotype. The chain has TRBV7-6 and TRBJ2-6, with 7 positions matching TRBD1. This CDR3 region has 17 residues. CDR1 is SGHVS and CDR2 is FNYEAQ in the germline V gene. The V segment lost 5 bases and the J segment 0 bases; nucleotides outside the gene matches: 7. CDR3 amino acids: CASSPGTAHSGANVLTF. The CDR3 bases are TGTGCCAGCAGCCCCGGGACAGCTCACTCTGGGGCCAACGTCCTGACTTTC.

The gene calls are TRBV19 and TRBJ1-1, with D unclear. CDR1 is LNHDA and CDR2 is SQIVND in the germline V gene (reference sequence). V was pared by 9 bases and J by 1 base, with 9 bases between. This CDR3 has 12 amino acids. This CDR3 is CASDGGNTEAFF. DNA for the CDR3: TGTGCCAGCGACGGCGGGAACACTGAAGCTTTCTTT.

With respect to this clonotype: The CDR3 does not end in the conserved phenylalanine or tryptophan, so this is likely a read error. This chain links TRBV7-8 with TRBJ2-2; 9 bases match TRBD2. V shed 2 bases and J 0 bases; nucleotides not matched to a gene: 7. The CDR3 runs 18 residues. Germline CDR1 reads SGHVS; CDR2 reads FQNEAQ. In DNA form, the CDR3 reads TGTGCCAGCAGCTTAATTAGCGGGAGCCCCTCGAACACCGGGGAGCTGTTTCTT. Translation: CASSLISGSPSNTGELFL.

This chain uses TRBV5-1 with TRBJ2-5, with D uncertain. The germline V and J ends were trimmed by 0 bases and 9 bases, with 3 bases remaining between them. There are 10 residues in the CDR3. The germline V gene encodes CDR1 SGHRS and CDR2 YFSETQ. Here the CDR3 reads CASSLEPQYF. CDR3 in DNA: TGCGCCAGCAGCTTGGAGCCCCAGTACTTC.

This clonotype has just a few counts. V gene TRBV11-2 combines with J gene TRBJ1-2; D is undetermined. With 5 bases removed from V and 5 bases from J, the gap between germline ends came to 6 bases. Germline CDR1 SGHAT, CDR2 FQNNGV. The CDR3 covers 11 residues. In nucleotides, the CDR3 is TGTGCCAGCAGCCCACAGTATGGCTACACCTTC. It specifies CASSPQYGYTF.

With regard to this clonotype: With a much larger clone just one base away, this may be a read error. The V and J genes are TRBV6-5 and TRBJ2-5; no definite D call. The germline gives CDR1 MNHEY, CDR2 SVGAGI. The CDR3 is 11 amino acids. This CDR3 is CATLRQEIQYF. In DNA, the CDR3 is TGTGCCACACTACGACAAGAGATCCAGTACTTC.

This clonotype has a count of ten or more. CDR3 in DNA: TGTGCCAGCAGTTTTTCAGGGGCTAACACTGAAGCTTTCTTT. The encoded protein is CASSFSGANTEAFF. V usage is TRBV12-3 or TRBV12-4 and J usage is TRBJ1-1; tentatively, D is TRBD1 (6 bases). The V end lost 3 bases, the J end lost 2 bases, and 10 bases lay between the germline ends. This CDR3 has 14 amino acids.

This clonotype was found many times. The chain is built from TRBV6-2 or TRBV6-3 and TRBJ1-1, with D hard to call. The CDR3 has 14 amino acids. V was pared by 2 bases and J by 3 bases, with 10 bases between. Germline V gene sequence: CDR1 MNHEY, CDR2 SVGEGT. For the CDR3, the DNA is TGTGCCAGCAGTTACGGCTTGCGGGACACTGAAGCTTTCTTT. It is translated as CASSYGLRDTEAFF.

This clonotype was recorded many times. The chain has TRBV4-2 and TRBJ2-2; 7 bases are a match to TRBD2. V lost 0 bases and J lost 3; bases outside the gene matches: 4. The CDR3 totals 16 residues. The germline V gene has CDR1 LGHNA and CDR2 YNFKEQ. CDR3 DNA sequence: TGTGCCAGCAGCCAAGATGCCGGGAGGCACACCGGGGAGCTGTTTTTT. Translation: CASSQDAGRHTGELFF.

This clonotype was recorded many times. Sequence at one end of the junction differs from germline and may be a read error. The chain uses TRBV20-1 and TRBJ1-3, with 7 nucleotides matching TRBD1. This CDR3 contains 14 residues. The germline V gene encodes CDR1 DFQATT and CDR2 SNEGSKA (reference sequence). CDR3 sequence: CSAGDRVSGNTIYF. For the CDR3, the DNA is TGCAGTGCTGGAGACAGGGTGTCTGGAAACACCATATATTTT.

This clonotype appeared a few times. The junction differs from germline at one of its ends, possibly a read error. The chain joins TRBV25-1 to TRBJ1-6, with 8 bases identical to TRBD1. The germline V gene has CDR1 MGHDK and CDR2 SYGVNS. This CDR3 comprises 15 residues. In DNA form, the CDR3 reads TGTGCCAGCAGTGGGGGACAGGAATGTAATCCACCCCTCCACTTT. Protein product: CASSGGQECNPPLHF.

Notes on this clonotype: A read error may explain this, as a much larger clone is one base away. The chain links TRBV20-1 to TRBJ2-2; 7 bases agree with TRBD2. Germline trimming cut 5 bases from V and 7 bases from J; bases unmatched to any gene: 7. Germline V gene lookup returns CDR1 DFQATT and CDR2 SNEGSKA (reference sequence). The CDR3 consists of 13 residues. CDR3 coding DNA: TGCAGTGCTGGAGCGGGAAGTTTCGGGGAGCTGTTTTTT. The encoded protein is CSAGAGSFGELFF.

Ten or more counts support this clonotype. V gene TRBV10-3 combines with J gene TRBJ1-5, with D maybe TRBD1 (6 bases). The CDR3 has 19 amino acids. Germline CDR1 is ENHRY and CDR2 is SYGVKD. The V gene lost 0 bases and the J gene lost 2 bases, with 20 bases spanning the gap. CDR3 amino acids: CAISESGQGTLAGNQPQHF. CDR3 bases: TGTGCCATCAGTGAGTCCGGCCAGGGGACCCTAGCCGGCAATCAGCCCCAGCATTTT.